The T cell receptor beta chain under discussion was sequenced for a study of CD8+CD57+ T cells in acquired aplastic anemia. Germline V CDR1 and CDR2: SNHLY, FYNNEI. Deletions cut 6 bases from V and 3 bases from J, with 12 bases between. This CDR3 spans 13 amino acids. CDR3 and TCR beta VDJ profiling relied on genomic DNA as the template. TCRdb re-analysed the reads in MiXCR, keeping a single row per CDR3 protein. The sample yields approximately 50,000 distinct CDR3 sequences, around 72% seen once. This chain uses TRBV2 with TRBJ2-7; no reliable D call. The sequenced material came from sorted CD4+, CD8+, or CD8+CD57+ T cells (not recorded which) from PBMCs. This clonotype was sampled from a human donor in good health, serving as a control. CDR3 bases: TGTGCCAGCAGGCTACAGTCAGACTACGAGCAGTACTTC. Its protein is CASRLQSDYEQYF.